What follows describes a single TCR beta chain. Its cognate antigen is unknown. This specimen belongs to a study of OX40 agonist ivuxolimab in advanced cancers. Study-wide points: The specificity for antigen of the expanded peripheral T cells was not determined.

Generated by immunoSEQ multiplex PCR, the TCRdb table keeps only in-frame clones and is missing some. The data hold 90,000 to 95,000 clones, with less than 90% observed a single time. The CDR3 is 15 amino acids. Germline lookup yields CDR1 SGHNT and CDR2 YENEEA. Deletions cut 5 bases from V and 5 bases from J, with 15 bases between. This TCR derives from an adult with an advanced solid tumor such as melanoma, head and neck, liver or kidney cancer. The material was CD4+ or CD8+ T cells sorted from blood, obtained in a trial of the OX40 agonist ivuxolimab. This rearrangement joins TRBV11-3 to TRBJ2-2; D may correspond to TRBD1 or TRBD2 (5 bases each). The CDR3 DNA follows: TGTGCCAGCAGCCCCAGTGGGGGAAGGACCGGGGAGCTGTTTTTT. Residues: CASSPSGGRTGELFF.